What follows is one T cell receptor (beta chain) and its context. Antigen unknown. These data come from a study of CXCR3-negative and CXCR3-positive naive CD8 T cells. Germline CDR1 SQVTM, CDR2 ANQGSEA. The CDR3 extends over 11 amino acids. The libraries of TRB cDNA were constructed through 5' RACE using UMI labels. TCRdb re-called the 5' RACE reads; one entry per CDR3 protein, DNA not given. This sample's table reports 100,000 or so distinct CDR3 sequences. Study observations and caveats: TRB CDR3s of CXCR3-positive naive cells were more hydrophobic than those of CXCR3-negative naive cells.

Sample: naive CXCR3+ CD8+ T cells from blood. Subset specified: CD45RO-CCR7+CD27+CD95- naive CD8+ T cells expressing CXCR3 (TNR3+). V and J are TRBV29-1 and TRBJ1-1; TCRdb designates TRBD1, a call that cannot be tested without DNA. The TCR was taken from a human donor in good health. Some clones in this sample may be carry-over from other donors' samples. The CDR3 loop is CSVSPGGEAFF.